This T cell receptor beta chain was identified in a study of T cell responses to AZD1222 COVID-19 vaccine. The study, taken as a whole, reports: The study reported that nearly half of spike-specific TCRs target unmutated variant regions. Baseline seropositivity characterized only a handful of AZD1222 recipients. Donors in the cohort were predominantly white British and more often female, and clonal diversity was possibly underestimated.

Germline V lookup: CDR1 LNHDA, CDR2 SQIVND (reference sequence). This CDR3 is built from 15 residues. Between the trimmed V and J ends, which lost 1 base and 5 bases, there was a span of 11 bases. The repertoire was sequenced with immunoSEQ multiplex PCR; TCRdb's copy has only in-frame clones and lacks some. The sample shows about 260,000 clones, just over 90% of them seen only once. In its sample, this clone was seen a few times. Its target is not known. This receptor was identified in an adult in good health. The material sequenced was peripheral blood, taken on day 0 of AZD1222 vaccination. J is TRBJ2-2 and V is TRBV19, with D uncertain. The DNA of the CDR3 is TGTGCCAGTAGTATAGTACCGCGCAAGACCGGGGAGCTGTTTTTT. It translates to CASSIVPRKTGELFF.